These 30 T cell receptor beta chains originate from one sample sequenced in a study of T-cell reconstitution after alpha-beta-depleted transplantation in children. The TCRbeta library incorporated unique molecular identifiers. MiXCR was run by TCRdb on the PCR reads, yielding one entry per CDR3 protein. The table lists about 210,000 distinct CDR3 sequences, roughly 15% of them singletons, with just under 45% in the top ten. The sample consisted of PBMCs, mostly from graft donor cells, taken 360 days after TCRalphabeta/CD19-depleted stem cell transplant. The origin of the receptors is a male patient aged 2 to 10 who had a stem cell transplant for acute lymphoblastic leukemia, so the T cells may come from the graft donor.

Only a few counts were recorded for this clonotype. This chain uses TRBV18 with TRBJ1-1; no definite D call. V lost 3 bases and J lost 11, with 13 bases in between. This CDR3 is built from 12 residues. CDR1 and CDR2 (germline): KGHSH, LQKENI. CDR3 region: CASSPVAEAAFF. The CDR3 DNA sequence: TGTGCCAGCTCACCCGTAGCGGAGGCCGCTTTCTTT. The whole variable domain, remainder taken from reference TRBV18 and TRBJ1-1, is NAGVMQNPRHLVRRRGQEARLRCSPMKGHSHVYWYRQLPEEGLKFMVYLQKENIIDESGMPKERFSAEFPKEGPSILRIQQVVRGDSAAYFCASSPVAEAAFFGQGTRLTVV.

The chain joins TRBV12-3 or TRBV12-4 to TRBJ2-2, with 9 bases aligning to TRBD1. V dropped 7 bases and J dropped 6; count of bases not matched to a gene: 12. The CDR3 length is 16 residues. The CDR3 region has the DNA TGTGCCAGCATTCTATCCGGGACAGGGAAAGCCGGGGAGCTGTTTTTT. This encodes CASILSGTGKAGELFF.

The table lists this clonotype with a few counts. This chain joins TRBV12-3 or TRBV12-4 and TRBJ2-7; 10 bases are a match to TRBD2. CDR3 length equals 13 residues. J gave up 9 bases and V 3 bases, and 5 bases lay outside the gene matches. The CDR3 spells CASSFGTSAGQYF. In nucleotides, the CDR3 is TGTGCCAGCAGTTTTGGGACTAGCGCCGGGCAGTACTTC.

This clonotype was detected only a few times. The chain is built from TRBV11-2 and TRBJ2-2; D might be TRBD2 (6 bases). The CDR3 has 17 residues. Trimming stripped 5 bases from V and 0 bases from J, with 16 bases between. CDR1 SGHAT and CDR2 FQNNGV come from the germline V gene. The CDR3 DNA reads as TGTGCCAGCAGCCCCATCGTGTCGGGGGCGAACACCGGGGAGCTGTTTTTT. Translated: CASSPIVSGANTGELFF. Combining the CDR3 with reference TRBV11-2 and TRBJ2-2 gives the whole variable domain EAGVAQSPRYKIIEKRQSVAFWCNPISGHATLYWYQQILGQGPKLLIQFQNNGVVDDSQLPKDRFSAERLKGVDSTLKIQPAKLEDSAVYLCASSPIVSGANTGELFFGEGSRLTVL.

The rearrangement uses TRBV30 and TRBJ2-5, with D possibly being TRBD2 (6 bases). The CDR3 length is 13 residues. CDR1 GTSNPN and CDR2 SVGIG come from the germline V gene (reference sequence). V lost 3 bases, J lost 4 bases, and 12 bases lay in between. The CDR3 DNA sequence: TGTGCCTGGAGAGGAACGCGGGGAGAGACCCAGTACTTC. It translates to CAWRGTRGETQYF.

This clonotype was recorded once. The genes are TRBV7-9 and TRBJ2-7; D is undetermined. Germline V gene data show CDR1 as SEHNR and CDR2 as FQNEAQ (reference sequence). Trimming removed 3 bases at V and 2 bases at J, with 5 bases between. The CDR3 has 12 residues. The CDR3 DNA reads TGTGCCAGCAGCTTGCCAGCCTACGAGCAGTACTTC. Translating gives CASSLPAYEQYF.

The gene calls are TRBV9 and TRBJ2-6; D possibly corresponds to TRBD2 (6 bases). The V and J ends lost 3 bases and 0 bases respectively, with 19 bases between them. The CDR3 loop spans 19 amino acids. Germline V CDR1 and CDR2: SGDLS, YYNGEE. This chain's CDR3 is CASSGQLGRSLSGANVLTF. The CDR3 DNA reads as TGTGCCAGCAGCGGACAACTAGGGAGGTCACTCTCTGGGGCCAACGTCCTGACTTTC.

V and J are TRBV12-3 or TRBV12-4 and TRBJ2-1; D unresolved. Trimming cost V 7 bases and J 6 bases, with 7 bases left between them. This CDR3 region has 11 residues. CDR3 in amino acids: CASIFGNEQFF. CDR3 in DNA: TGTGCCAGCATTTTCGGCAATGAGCAGTTCTTC.

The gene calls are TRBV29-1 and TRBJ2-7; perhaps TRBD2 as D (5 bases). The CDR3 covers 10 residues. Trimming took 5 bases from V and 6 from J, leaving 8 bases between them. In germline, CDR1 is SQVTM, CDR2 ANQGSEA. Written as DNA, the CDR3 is TGCAGCGTTTCGGGAACCGAGCAGTACTTC. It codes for CSVSGTEQYF.

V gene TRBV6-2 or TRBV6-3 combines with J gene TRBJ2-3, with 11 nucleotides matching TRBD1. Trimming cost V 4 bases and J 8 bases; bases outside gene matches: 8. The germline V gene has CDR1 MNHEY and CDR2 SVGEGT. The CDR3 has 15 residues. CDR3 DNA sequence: TGTGCCAGCAGTTCCGGACAGGGGGCGTTTCTTACGCAGTATTTT. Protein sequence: CASSSGQGAFLTQYF.

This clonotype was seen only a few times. Written as DNA, the CDR3 is TGTGCCAGCAGTGAACCGCGCTGGGTTGGTCAAGAGACCCAGTACTTC. This translates into CASSEPRWVGQETQYF. V is TRBV25-1 and J is TRBJ2-5; D is undetermined. The CDR3 runs 16 residues. CDR1 and CDR2 from the germline V gene are MGHDK and SYGVNS. Trimming cost V 2 bases and J 2 bases, with 15 bases left between them.

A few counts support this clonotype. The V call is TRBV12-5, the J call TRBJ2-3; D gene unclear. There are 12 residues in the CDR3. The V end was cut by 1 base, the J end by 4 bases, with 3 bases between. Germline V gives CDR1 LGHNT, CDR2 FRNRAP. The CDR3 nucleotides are TGTGCTAGTGGTTTGGGAGCAGATACGCAGTATTTT. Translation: CASGLGADTQYF.

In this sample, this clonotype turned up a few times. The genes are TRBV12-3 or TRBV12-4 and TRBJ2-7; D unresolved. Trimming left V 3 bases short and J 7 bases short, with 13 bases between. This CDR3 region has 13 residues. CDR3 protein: CASSFLTLGEQYF. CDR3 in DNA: TGTGCCAGCAGTTTCTTGACCCTTGGGGAGCAGTACTTC.

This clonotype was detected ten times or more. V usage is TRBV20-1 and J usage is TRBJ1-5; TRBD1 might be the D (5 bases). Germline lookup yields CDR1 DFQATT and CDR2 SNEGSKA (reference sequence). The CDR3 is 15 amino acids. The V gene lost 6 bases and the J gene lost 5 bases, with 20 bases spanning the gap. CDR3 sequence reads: CSAVEWQGGDQPQHF. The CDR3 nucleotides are TGCAGTGCAGTAGAGTGGCAGGGTGGAGATCAGCCCCAGCATTTT.

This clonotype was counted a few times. The CDR3 here is CASSLFPGSGGDGQPQHF. The CDR3 DNA reads TGTGCCAGCAGCTTGTTCCCTGGGTCAGGGGGCGATGGTCAGCCCCAGCATTTT. The rearrangement links TRBV5-5 to TRBJ1-5; the match to TRBD1 covers 8 bases. The CDR3 extends over 18 amino acids. Per the germline V gene, CDR1 is SGHKS and CDR2 is YYEKEE (reference sequence). Losses at the gene ends were 1 base for V and 6 bases for J; bases not matched to a gene: 15.

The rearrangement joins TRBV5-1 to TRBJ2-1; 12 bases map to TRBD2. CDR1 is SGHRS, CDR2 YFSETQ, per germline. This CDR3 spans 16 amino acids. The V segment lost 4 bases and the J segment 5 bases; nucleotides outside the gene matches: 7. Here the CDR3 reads CASSPRLAGDNNEQFF. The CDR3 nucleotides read TGCGCCAGCAGCCCCCGACTAGCGGGGGACAACAATGAGCAGTTCTTC.

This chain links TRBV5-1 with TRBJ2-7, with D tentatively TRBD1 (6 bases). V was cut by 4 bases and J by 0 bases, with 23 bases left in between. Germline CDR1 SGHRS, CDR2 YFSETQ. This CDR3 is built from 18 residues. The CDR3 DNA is TGCGCCAGCAGCCCAGCCTCGGCCCGGGACACGAGCTCCTACGAGCAGTACTTC. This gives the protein CASSPASARDTSSYEQYF.

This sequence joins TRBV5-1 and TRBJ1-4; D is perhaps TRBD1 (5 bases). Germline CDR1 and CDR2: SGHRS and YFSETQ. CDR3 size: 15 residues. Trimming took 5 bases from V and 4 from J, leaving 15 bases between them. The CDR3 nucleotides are TGCGCCAGCAGGCCTAGGGGCTCGGATAATGAAAAACTGTTTTTT. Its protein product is CASRPRGSDNEKLFF.

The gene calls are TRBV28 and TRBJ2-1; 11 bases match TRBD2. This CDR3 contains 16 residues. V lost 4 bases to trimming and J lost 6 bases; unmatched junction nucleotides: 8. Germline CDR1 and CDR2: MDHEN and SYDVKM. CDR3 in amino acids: CASSSLSGRAGNEQFF. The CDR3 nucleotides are TGTGCCAGCAGTTCCCTTAGCGGGAGGGCCGGCAATGAGCAGTTCTTC.

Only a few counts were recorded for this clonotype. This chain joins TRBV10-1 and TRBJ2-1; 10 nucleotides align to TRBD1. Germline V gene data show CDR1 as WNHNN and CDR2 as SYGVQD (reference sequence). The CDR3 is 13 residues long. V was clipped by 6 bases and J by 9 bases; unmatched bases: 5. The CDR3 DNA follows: TGCGCCAGCAGCGGACAGGGGGAGTCTGAGCAGTTCTTC. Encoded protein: CASSGQGESEQFF.

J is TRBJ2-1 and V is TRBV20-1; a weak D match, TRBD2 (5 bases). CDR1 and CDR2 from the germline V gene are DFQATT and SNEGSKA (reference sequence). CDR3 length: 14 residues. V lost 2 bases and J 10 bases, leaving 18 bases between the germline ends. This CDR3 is CSARRGSAIEEQFF. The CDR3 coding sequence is TGCAGTGCTAGACGGGGAAGCGCGATCGAGGAGCAGTTCTTC.

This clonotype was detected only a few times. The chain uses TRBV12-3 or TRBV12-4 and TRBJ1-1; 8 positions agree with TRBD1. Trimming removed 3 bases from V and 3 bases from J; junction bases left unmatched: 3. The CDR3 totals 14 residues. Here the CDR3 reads CASSFSDRDTEAFF. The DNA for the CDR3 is TGTGCCAGCAGTTTCTCGGACAGGGACACTGAAGCTTTCTTT.

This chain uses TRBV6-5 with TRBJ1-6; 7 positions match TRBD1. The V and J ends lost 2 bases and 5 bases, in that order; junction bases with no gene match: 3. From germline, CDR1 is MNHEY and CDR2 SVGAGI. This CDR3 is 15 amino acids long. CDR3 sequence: CASSYRDRNNSPLHF. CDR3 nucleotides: TGTGCCAGCAGTTACAGGGACAGAAATAATTCACCCCTCCACTTT.

Here the CDR3 DNA reads TGTGCCACTACTCGGACAGGGAGCTCCTATAATTCACCCCTCCACTTT. The encoded protein is CATTRTGSSYNSPLHF. The chain has TRBV19 and TRBJ1-6; TRBD1 matches at 8 bases. This CDR3 has 16 residues. The germline V gene has CDR1 LNHDA and CDR2 SQIVND (reference sequence). V shed 10 bases and J 0 bases; nucleotides not matched to a gene: 8. The variable domain in full, with the rest retrieved from reference TRBV19 and TRBJ1-6, is DGGITQSPKYLFRKEGQNVTLSCEQNLNHDAMYWYRQDPGQGLRLIYYSQIVNDFQKGDIAEGYSVSREKKESFPLTVTSAQKNPTAFYLCATTRTGSSYNSPLHFGNGTRLTVT.

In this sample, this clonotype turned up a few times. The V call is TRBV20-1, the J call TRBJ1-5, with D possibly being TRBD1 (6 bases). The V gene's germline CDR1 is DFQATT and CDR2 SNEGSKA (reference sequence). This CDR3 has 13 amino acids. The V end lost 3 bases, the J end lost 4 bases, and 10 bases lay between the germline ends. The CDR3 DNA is TGCAGTGCTAGTGAGGGGGTAAATCAGCCCCAGCATTTT. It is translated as CSASEGVNQPQHF.

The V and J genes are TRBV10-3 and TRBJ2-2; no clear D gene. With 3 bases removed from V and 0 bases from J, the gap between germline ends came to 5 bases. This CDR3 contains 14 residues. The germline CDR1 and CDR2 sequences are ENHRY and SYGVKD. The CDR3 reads CAISDTSNTGELFF. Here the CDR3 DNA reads TGTGCCATCAGTGATACCTCGAACACCGGGGAGCTGTTTTTT.

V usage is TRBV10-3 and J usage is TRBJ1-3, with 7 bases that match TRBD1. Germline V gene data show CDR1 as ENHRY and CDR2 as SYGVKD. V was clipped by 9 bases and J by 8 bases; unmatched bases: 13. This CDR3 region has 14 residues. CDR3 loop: CAMMSGQKGHTIYF. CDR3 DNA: TGTGCCATGATGTCGGGACAGAAGGGTCACACCATATATTTT.

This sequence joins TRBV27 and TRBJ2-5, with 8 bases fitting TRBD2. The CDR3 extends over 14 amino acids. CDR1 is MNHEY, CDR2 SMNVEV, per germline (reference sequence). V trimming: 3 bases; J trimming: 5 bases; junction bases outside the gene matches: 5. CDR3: CASSFSGTRETQYF. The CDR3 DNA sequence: TGTGCCAGCAGTTTTAGCGGGACTCGGGAGACCCAGTACTTC.

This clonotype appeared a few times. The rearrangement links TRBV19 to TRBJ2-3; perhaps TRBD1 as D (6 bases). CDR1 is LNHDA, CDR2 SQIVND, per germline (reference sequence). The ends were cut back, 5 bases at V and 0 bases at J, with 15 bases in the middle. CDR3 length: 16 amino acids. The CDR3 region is CASSVTGHISTDTQYF. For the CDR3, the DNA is TGTGCCAGTAGTGTCACGGGACACATTAGCACAGATACGCAGTATTTT.

This chain's CDR3 is CASSQEVSGVMSRSEKLFF. The CDR3 DNA reads TGTGCCAGCTCCCAAGAGGTCTCGGGGGTAATGAGTCGAAGTGAAAAACTGTTTTTT. The chain combines TRBV3-1 with TRBJ1-4; D possibly corresponds to TRBD1 (5 bases). Germline lookup yields CDR1 LGHDT and CDR2 YNNKEL (reference sequence). Trimming took 8 bases from V and 7 from J, leaving 32 bases between them. This CDR3 region has 19 residues.